This T cell receptor beta chain was found in a study of neurological immune-mediated disorders. The CDR3 sequence is 15 residues long. The V and J ends lost 0 bases and 8 bases, in that order; junction bases with no gene match: 4. From germline, CDR1 is SEHNR and CDR2 FQNEAQ (reference sequence). This clonotype was recorded at least ten times. TCRdb re-analysed the 5' RACE reads in MiXCR, keeping a single row per CDR3 protein. The sample yields about 62,000 distinct CDR3 sequences, 4% to 6% seen once. This chain connects TRBV7-9 to TRBJ2-1, with 10 bases fitting TRBD2. Input material: PBMCs. This receptor was taken from a woman in her 50s with multiple sclerosis. The CDR3: CASSLASLAGDEQFF. The CDR3 DNA is TGTGCCAGCAGCTTAGCCAGTCTAGCGGGGGATGAGCAGTTCTTC.